These 8 T cell receptor beta chains were all obtained from the same sample, sequenced in a study of cytomegalovirus exposure and HLA in healthy donors. It was with 60 Vbeta and 13 Jbeta primers that the PCR ran. TCRdb's table, derived via immunoSEQ multiplex PCR, lists solely in-frame clones and lacks some. This table has some 170,000 clones, roughly four fifths appearing once. The sample consisted of PBMCs. These receptors came from a woman aged 40 to 50 in good health and CMV-seronegative.

This clone was recorded once. This chain connects TRBV9 to TRBJ1-3; 8 bases map to TRBD1. The trim removed 2 bases at V and 1 base at J, leaving 2 bases unmatched. This CDR3 is 15 amino acids long. Germline lookup yields CDR1 SGDLS and CDR2 YYNGEE. The CDR3 region has the DNA TGTGCCAGCAGCGTCAGACAGGGGTCTGGAAACACCATATATTTT. Translated: CASSVRQGSGNTIYF.

This clone was picked up a small number of times. The gene calls are TRBV30 and TRBJ1-3; D call uncertain. The germline CDR1 and CDR2 sequences are GTSNPN and SVGIG (reference sequence). This CDR3 is 14 amino acids long. V was pared by 4 bases and J by 2 bases, with 12 bases between. CDR3 sequence: CAWKPTVAGNTIYF. Written as DNA, the CDR3 is TGTGCCTGGAAACCTACGGTGGCTGGAAACACCATATATTTT.

The J gene is TRBJ2-3, the V gene TRBV5-4; perhaps TRBD2 as D (7 bases). V was clipped by 4 bases and J by 6 bases, with 21 bases between them. Germline CDR1 is SGHNT and CDR2 is YYREEE (reference sequence). There are 16 residues in the CDR3. CDR3 loop: CASSLLGRGREDTQYF. DNA for the CDR3: TGTGCCAGCAGCCTATTAGGGAGGGGGAGAGAGGATACGCAGTATTTT.

The V gene is TRBV18, the J gene TRBJ1-1; D is undetermined. The ends were cut back, 6 bases at V and 2 bases at J, with 13 bases in the middle. The CDR3 length is 14 residues. Germline V gene lookup returns CDR1 KGHSH and CDR2 LQKENI. CDR3 region: CASSSSPPNTEAFF. In nucleotides, the CDR3 is TGTGCCAGCTCCTCCAGTCCTCCCAACACTGAAGCTTTCTTT.

The gene calls are TRBV12-5 and TRBJ2-3, with D possibly matching TRBD1 (5 bases). Trimming cost V 7 bases and J 6 bases, with 17 bases left between them. This CDR3 has 14 amino acids. CDR1 and CDR2 (germline): LGHNT, FRNRAP. For the CDR3, the DNA is TGTGCTAGTGCCCTCCCCCCGGCAGGGGATACGCAGTATTTT. It translates to CASALPPAGDTQYF. Full variable domain (outside the CDR3, taken from reference TRBV12-5 and TRBJ2-3): DARVTQTPRHKVTEMGQEVTMRCQPILGHNTVFWYRQTMMQGLELLAYFRNRAPLDDSGMPKDRFSAEMPDATLATLKIQPSEPRDSAVYFCASALPPAGDTQYFGPGTRLTVL.

The rearrangement joins TRBV2 to TRBJ2-1; 8 bases map to TRBD2. Germline V gene sequence: CDR1 SNHLY, CDR2 FYNNEI. The V and J ends lost 11 bases and 5 bases, in that order; junction bases with no gene match: 8. This CDR3 spans 13 amino acids. DNA of the CDR3: TGTGCCTCAGTGCCGGGGGGGGACAATGAGCAGTTCTTC. Protein sequence: CASVPGGDNEQFF.

The chain recombines TRBV19 with TRBJ1-5; TRBD1 aligns across 9 bases. The CDR3 has 17 amino acids. V lost 5 bases, J lost 7 bases, and 15 bases stayed unmatched. Germline loops: CDR1 LNHDA, CDR2 SQIVND (reference sequence). Here the CDR3 reads CASSSGTGKGGSQPQHF. The CDR3 region has the DNA TGTGCCAGTAGTTCCGGGACAGGGAAGGGAGGCTCGCAGCCCCAGCATTTT.

CDR3 coding DNA: TGCGCCAGCAGTGGAGGGACAGGGGGCGCGGGCACTGAAGCTTTCTTT. Protein sequence: CASSGGTGGAGTEAFF. V is TRBV10-2 and J is TRBJ1-1, with TRBD1 identical over 12 bases. The germline V gene encodes CDR1 WSHSY and CDR2 SAAADI. The CDR3 totals 16 residues. Trimming removed 4 bases from V and 4 bases from J; junction bases left unmatched: 7.